Below, 18 T cell receptor beta chains from the same sample are listed, as sequenced in a study of OX40 agonist ivuxolimab in advanced cancers. Repertoires were generated with immunoSEQ multiplex PCR, while TCRdb's copy carries only in-frame clones and drops some. The data contain over 50,000 clones, around nine tenths of them seen just once; the ten biggest clones take up approximately 0.54%. The sequenced sample was CD4+ or CD8+ T cells sorted from blood, obtained in a trial of the OX40 agonist ivuxolimab. Source of these receptors: an adult with an advanced solid tumor such as melanoma, head and neck, liver or kidney cancer.

This clone showed up just once. The genes are TRBV5-1 and TRBJ2-1, with D possibly being TRBD2 (6 bases). The V gene lost 4 bases and the J gene lost 0 bases, with 14 bases spanning the gap. Per the germline V gene, CDR1 is SGHRS and CDR2 is YFSETQ. The CDR3 totals 16 residues. The CDR3 bases are TGCGCCAGCAGCGGGGCTCGGGGGAGCTCCTACAATGAGCAGTTCTTC. It codes for CASSGARGSSYNEQFF.

The DNA for the CDR3 is TGTGCCAGCAGTCGACAGGGCTCCGCAGATACGCAGTATTTT. This translates into CASSRQGSADTQYF. The chain employs TRBV28 and TRBJ2-3; 7 nucleotides match TRBD1. Trimming cost V 5 bases and J 4 bases; bases outside gene matches: 6. CDR3 length equals 14 residues. CDR1 is MDHEN, CDR2 SYDVKM, per germline.

This clone was found once. The rearrangement joins TRBV5-1 to TRBJ2-2, with D possibly TRBD1 on 6 matching bases. This CDR3 has 15 residues. V was pared by 5 bases and J by 3 bases, with 14 bases between. The germline gives CDR1 SGHRS, CDR2 YFSETQ. The CDR3 DNA is TGCGCCAGCAGTCCACAGGGTATAGACACCGGGGAGCTGTTTTTT. Encoded protein: CASSPQGIDTGELFF.

The chain recombines TRBV5-1 with TRBJ1-3; D ambiguous. This CDR3 has 14 residues. Trimming left V 0 bases short and J 4 bases short, with 8 bases between. CDR1 is SGHRS, CDR2 YFSETQ, per germline. CDR3 sequence: CASSLEEPGNTIYF. Written as DNA, the CDR3 is TGCGCCAGCAGCTTGGAGGAGCCGGGAAACACCATATATTTT.

This chain joins TRBV28 and TRBJ2-5; 10 nucleotides line up with TRBD1. The ends lost 5 bases at V and 5 bases at J; junction bases unmatched: 11. The CDR3 contains 16 residues. Germline V gene lookup returns CDR1 MDHEN and CDR2 SYDVKM. This CDR3 is CASSPPGTGDGETQYF. In DNA, the CDR3 is TGTGCCAGCAGTCCGCCGGGGACAGGGGACGGGGAGACCCAGTACTTC.

V and J are TRBV6-5 and TRBJ2-7; D tentatively reads TRBD1 or TRBD2 (6 bases each). Germline lookup yields CDR1 MNHEY and CDR2 SVGAGI. Trimming took 6 bases from V and 7 from J, leaving 10 bases between them. This CDR3 is built from 11 residues. For the CDR3, the DNA is TGTGCCAGCAGCCCGGGGGCGGAGCAGTACTTC. Translating it yields CASSPGAEQYF.

The chain is built from TRBV27 and TRBJ2-5; the D gene is possibly TRBD2 (7 bases). Per the germline V gene, CDR1 is MNHEY and CDR2 is SMNVEV (reference sequence). V gave up 6 bases and J gave up 8 bases, with 13 bases separating them. There are 12 residues in the CDR3. As DNA, the CDR3 is TGTGCCAGCAGCCCGCCGGGGGGCACCCAGTACTTC. Translating it yields CASSPPGGTQYF.

The chain uses TRBV28 and TRBJ2-3; D is perhaps TRBD1 (6 bases). Trimming removed 8 bases from V and 6 bases from J, with 21 bases in between. The CDR3 length is 15 residues. Per the germline V gene, CDR1 is MDHEN and CDR2 is SYDVKM. CDR3 in DNA: TGTGCCAGCCAGGGGTTTGCAGAAGGGGCGGATACGCAGTATTTT. Amino acid sequence: CASQGFAEGADTQYF.

This chain uses TRBV10-3 with TRBJ1-1; D may be TRBD1 (5 bases). The germline CDR1 and CDR2 sequences are ENHRY and SYGVKD. The CDR3 runs to 11 residues. The V gene lost 4 bases and the J gene lost 10 bases, with 10 bases spanning the gap. The CDR3 protein is CAISGGTGAFF. Written as DNA, the CDR3 is TGTGCCATCAGTGGGGGGACGGGAGCTTTCTTT.

The chain couples TRBV10-2 to TRBJ2-5; no clear D gene. The germline V gene has CDR1 WSHSY and CDR2 SAAADI. V was pared by 4 bases and J by 3 bases, with 9 bases between. The CDR3 has 13 residues. The CDR3 DNA reads as TGCGCCAGCAGTGTAAGGGCTAAAGAGACCCAGTACTTC. As protein: CASSVRAKETQYF.

The V call is TRBV6-1, the J call TRBJ2-7; 14 positions match TRBD2. The CDR3 loop spans 15 amino acids. Germline V gene sequence: CDR1 MNHNS, CDR2 SASEGT. V was pared by 8 bases and J by 7 bases, with 10 bases of the junction left unmatched. CDR3 sequence (DNA): TGTGCCAGCCCTGGACTAGCGGGGGGCCTGGGAGAGCAGTACTTC. Translated, it gives CASPGLAGGLGEQYF.

This clone was observed a single time. V gene TRBV29-1 combines with J gene TRBJ2-1; D remains unclear. CDR3 size: 14 residues. Per germline, CDR1 SQVTM and CDR2 ANQGSEA. V was trimmed by 4 bases and J by 8 bases, leaving 18 bases between them. The CDR3 region is CSVAPVRWAHEQFF. The CDR3 bases are TGCAGCGTTGCCCCAGTGAGGTGGGCGCATGAGCAGTTCTTC.

The count of this clone is one. The rearrangement uses TRBV18 and TRBJ2-5, with 8 bases fitting TRBD2. V gave up 0 bases and J gave up 5 bases; unmatched junction bases: 2. Germline V gives CDR1 KGHSH, CDR2 LQKENI. This CDR3 has 14 amino acids. CDR3 sequence (DNA): TGTGCCAGCTCACCACCTAGCGGGGCGGAGACCCAGTACTTC. Translated: CASSPPSGAETQYF.

This clone was observed once. The V gene is TRBV18, the J gene TRBJ1-3; D gene ambiguous. Germline assignment: CDR1 KGHSH and CDR2 LQKENI. This CDR3 is built from 16 residues. V was clipped by 3 bases and J by 0 bases, with 12 bases between them. CDR3 protein: CASSPRIQNSGNTIYF. The DNA of the CDR3 is TGTGCCAGCTCACCCCGTATCCAGAACTCTGGAAACACCATATATTTT.

The CDR3 DNA is TGTGCCAGCAGGTCCGGGAGACGGCAGTTCTTC. Protein sequence: CASRSGRRQFF. The chain has TRBV5-5 and TRBJ2-1; maybe TRBD2 (6 bases). The CDR3 has 11 amino acids. Looked up from germline, CDR1 is SGHKS and CDR2 is YYEKEE (reference sequence). Trimming stripped 5 bases from V and 12 bases from J, with 12 bases between.

A single count supports this clone. This rearrangement joins TRBV5-8 to TRBJ1-1, with 11 bases lining up with TRBD1. Germline CDR1 reads SGHTS; CDR2 reads YDEGEE. The CDR3 covers 14 residues. The ends lost 2 bases at V and 4 bases at J; junction bases unmatched: 1. Written as DNA, the CDR3 is TGTGCCAGCAGCTTAGGGACAGGGGGCACTGAAGCTTTCTTT. Translated: CASSLGTGGTEAFF.

This chain joins TRBV7-2 and TRBJ2-5; TRBD2 matches at 10 bases. The J segment lost 2 bases and the V segment lost 6 bases, leaving 6 bases of the junction unmatched. The CDR3 is 15 residues long. Per the germline V gene, CDR1 is SGHTA and CDR2 is FQGNSA. This CDR3 is CASRGSGRVQETQYF. Here the CDR3 DNA reads TGTGCCAGCAGGGGAAGCGGGAGGGTACAAGAGACCCAGTACTTC.

The chain joins TRBV5-1 to TRBJ2-2; tentative D call: TRBD1 (5 bases). The germline V gene encodes CDR1 SGHRS and CDR2 YFSETQ. The CDR3 covers 17 residues. V lost 4 bases and J lost 1, with 17 bases in between. CDR3 DNA: TGCGCCAGCAGCCAGCCTCAGGGAATAGGGAACACCGGGGAGCTGTTTTTT. This gives the protein CASSQPQGIGNTGELFF.